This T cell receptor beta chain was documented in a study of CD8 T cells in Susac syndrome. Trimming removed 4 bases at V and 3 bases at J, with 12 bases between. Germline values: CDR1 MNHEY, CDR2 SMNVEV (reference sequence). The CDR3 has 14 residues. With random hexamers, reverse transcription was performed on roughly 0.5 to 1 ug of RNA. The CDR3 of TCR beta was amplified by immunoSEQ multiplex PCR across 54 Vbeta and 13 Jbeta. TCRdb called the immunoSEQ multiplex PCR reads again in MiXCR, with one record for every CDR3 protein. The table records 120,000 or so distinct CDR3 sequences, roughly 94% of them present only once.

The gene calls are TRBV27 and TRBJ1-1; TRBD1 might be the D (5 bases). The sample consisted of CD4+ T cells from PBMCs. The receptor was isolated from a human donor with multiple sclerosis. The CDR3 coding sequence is TGTGCCAGCAGTTCCCGGACGGGGCACACTGAAGCTTTCTTT. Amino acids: CASSSRTGHTEAFF.